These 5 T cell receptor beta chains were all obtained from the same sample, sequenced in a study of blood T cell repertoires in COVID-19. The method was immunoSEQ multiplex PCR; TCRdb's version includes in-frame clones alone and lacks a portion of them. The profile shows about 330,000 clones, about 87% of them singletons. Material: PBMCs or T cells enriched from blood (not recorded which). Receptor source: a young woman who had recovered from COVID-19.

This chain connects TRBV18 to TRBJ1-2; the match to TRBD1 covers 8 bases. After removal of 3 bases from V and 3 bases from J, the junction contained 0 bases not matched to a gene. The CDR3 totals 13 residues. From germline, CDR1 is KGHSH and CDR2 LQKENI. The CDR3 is CASSPGQDYGYTF. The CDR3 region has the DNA TGTGCCAGCTCACCGGGACAGGACTATGGCTACACCTTC.

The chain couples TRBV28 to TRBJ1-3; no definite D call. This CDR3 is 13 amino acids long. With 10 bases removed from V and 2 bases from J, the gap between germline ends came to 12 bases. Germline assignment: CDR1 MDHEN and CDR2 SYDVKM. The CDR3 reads CATLWAAGNTIYF. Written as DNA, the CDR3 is TGTGCCACCCTATGGGCAGCTGGAAACACCATATATTTT.

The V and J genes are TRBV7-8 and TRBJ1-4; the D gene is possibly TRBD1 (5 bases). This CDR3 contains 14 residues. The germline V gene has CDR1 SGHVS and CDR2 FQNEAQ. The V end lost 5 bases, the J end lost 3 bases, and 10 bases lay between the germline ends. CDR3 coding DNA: TGTGCCAGCAGCCCTGGGGGGTCTAATGAAAAACTGTTTTTT. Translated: CASSPGGSNEKLFF.

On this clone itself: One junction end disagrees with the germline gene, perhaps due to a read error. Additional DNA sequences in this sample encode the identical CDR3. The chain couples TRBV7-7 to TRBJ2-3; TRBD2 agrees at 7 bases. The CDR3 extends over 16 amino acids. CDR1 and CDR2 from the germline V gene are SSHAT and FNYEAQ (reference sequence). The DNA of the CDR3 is TGTGCTAGCAGCTTAGGTCTGGCGGGGGGCACAGATACGCAGTATTTT. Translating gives CASSLGLAGGTDTQYF.

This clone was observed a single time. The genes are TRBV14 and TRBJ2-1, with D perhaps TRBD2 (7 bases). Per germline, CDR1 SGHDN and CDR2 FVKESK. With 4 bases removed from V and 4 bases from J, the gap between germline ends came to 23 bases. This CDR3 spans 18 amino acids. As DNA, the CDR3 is TGTGCCAGCAGCCCCCGAACCACGCGGGGGCGCGGATACAATGAGCAGTTCTTC. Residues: CASSPRTTRGRGYNEQFF. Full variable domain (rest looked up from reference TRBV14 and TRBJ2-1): EAGVTQFPSHSVIEKGQTVTLRCDPISGHDNLYWYRRVMGKEIKFLLHFVKESKQDESGMPNNRFLAERTGGTYSTLKVQPAELEDSGVYFCASSPRTTRGRGYNEQFFGPGTRLTVL.